Presented here are 10 T cell receptor beta chains from one specimen sequenced in a study of cytomegalovirus exposure and HLA in healthy donors. Profiled with immunoSEQ multiplex PCR; TCRdb holds only in-frame clones, not every one. The table lists about 63,000 clones, 70% to 90% of them singletons. Sequencing used PBMCs. Receptors were obtained from a woman aged 18-29 years in good health and CMV-seronegative.

This chain links TRBV7-9 with TRBJ2-7; possible D gene TRBD1, 6 bases. Germline CDR1 reads SEHNR; CDR2 reads FQNEAQ (reference sequence). This CDR3 has 15 amino acids. The V and J ends lost 5 bases and 3 bases respectively, with 17 bases between them. In DNA, the CDR3 is TGTGCCAGCAGCAATGCCGGACAGAAGAACTACGAGCAGTACTTC. As protein: CASSNAGQKNYEQYF.

The rearrangement joins TRBV28 to TRBJ2-7; 11 bases match TRBD1. Losses at the gene ends were 7 bases for V and 5 bases for J; bases not matched to a gene: 16. The CDR3 has 17 residues. The germline gives CDR1 MDHEN, CDR2 SYDVKM. The CDR3 reads CASTGAKRDRGGDEQYF. The CDR3, as DNA: TGTGCCAGCACTGGGGCCAAACGGGACAGGGGGGGGGACGAGCAGTACTTC.

This rearrangement joins TRBV5-8 to TRBJ1-5; D unresolved. V dropped 5 bases and J dropped 5 bases, with 8 bases sitting between them. CDR1 and CDR2 from the germline V gene are SGHTS and YDEGEE. The CDR3 totals 12 residues. The CDR3, as DNA: TGTGCCAGCAGTTTTCGAGATCAGCCCCAGCATTTT. Residues: CASSFRDQPQHF.

The chain carries TRBV7-8 and TRBJ2-1, with TRBD2 identical over 11 bases. Trimming at V came to 5 bases and at J to 4 bases, leaving 10 bases not matched to a gene. CDR3 length equals 17 residues. CDR1 SGHVS and CDR2 FQNEAQ come from the germline V gene. This CDR3 reads CASSTNRGTSGYNEQFF. The CDR3 nucleotides read TGTGCCAGCAGCACAAATAGGGGGACTAGCGGTTACAATGAGCAGTTCTTC.

The V and J genes are TRBV15 and TRBJ2-1, with 10 bases aligning to TRBD2. Germline CDR1 LNHNV, CDR2 YYDKDF (reference sequence). Losses at the gene ends were 1 base for V and 5 bases for J; bases not matched to a gene: 11. The CDR3 contains 18 residues. The CDR3 loop reads CATSRARTLAGSNNEQFF. In nucleotides, the CDR3 is TGTGCCACCAGCAGAGCCCGTACACTAGCGGGAAGTAACAATGAGCAGTTCTTC.

The chain is built from TRBV12-5 and TRBJ2-3; D not resolved. Trimming cost V 5 bases and J 6 bases, with 6 bases left between them. Germline V lookup: CDR1 LGHNT, CDR2 FRNRAP. The CDR3 totals 11 residues. The CDR3 loop reads CASGTGDTQYF. CDR3 nucleotides: TGTGCTAGTGGTACCGGGGATACGCAGTATTTT.

The J gene is TRBJ2-3, the V gene TRBV29-1, with D possibly being TRBD2 (6 bases). The ends were cut back, 4 bases at V and 5 bases at J, with 13 bases in the middle. The length of the CDR3 is 13 residues. Looked up from germline, CDR1 is SQVTM and CDR2 is ANQGSEA. The CDR3 DNA reads TGCAGCGTTGGCCGAGAGGGAGGAGATACGCAGTATTTT. Its translation is CSVGREGGDTQYF.

The gene calls are TRBV30 and TRBJ1-6; D may be TRBD1 (6 bases). The germline V and J ends were trimmed by 2 bases and 8 bases, with 16 bases remaining between them. CDR1 is GTSNPN, CDR2 SVGIG, per germline (reference sequence). CDR3 length equals 15 residues. CDR3 DNA sequence: TGTGCCTGGAGTCTAAGGGGGGGCAGGGATTCACCCCTCCACTTT. Translating it yields CAWSLRGGRDSPLHF. The full variable domain, rest sourced from reference TRBV30 and TRBJ1-6, is SQTIHQWPATLVQPVGSPLSLECTVEGTSNPNLYWYRQAAGRGLQLLFYSVGIGQISSEVPQNLSASRPQDRQFILSSKKLLLSDSGFYLCAWSLRGGRDSPLHFGNGTRLTVT.

V is TRBV5-1 and J is TRBJ2-7, with TRBD2 matching 8 bases. J lost 3 bases, V lost 7 bases, and 18 bases had no gene match. There are 17 residues in the CDR3. CDR1 SGHRS and CDR2 YFSETQ come from the germline V gene. DNA for the CDR3: TGCGCCAGCGCTCTGGGGGGCGGGGGGACCCTAATCTACGAGCAGTACTTC. It encodes CASALGGGGTLIYEQYF.

The chain is built from TRBV15 and TRBJ2-3; TRBD2 aligns across 7 bases. Germline assignment: CDR1 LNHNV and CDR2 YYDKDF (reference sequence). CDR3 length: 15 amino acids. Trimming took 0 bases from V and 5 from J; bases not matched to a gene: 5. The CDR3 DNA reads as TGTGCCACCAGCAGAGAAGGGACTACTCTAGATACGCAGTATTTT. This gives the protein CATSREGTTLDTQYF.